The 28 T cell receptor beta chains below were found in one sample sequenced in a study of blood T cells in healthy people across ages. Using a J-beta primer mix together with a sample-barcoded 5' primer, a second PCR was run for about 6 to 12 cycles. TCRdb used MiXCR to reprocess the 5' RACE reads, holding one entry per CDR3 protein. The sample holds 1.4 million or so distinct CDR3 sequences, under 55% seen once. Sequencing was carried out using blood. The receptors here all came from a woman in her late teens or twenties in good health.

Many counts were recorded for this clonotype. The genes are TRBV2 and TRBJ2-1; 9 positions match TRBD1. Germline V lookup: CDR1 SNHLY, CDR2 FYNNEI. This CDR3 comprises 13 residues. V trimming: 10 bases; J trimming: 3 bases; junction bases outside the gene matches: 4. The CDR3 is CATGTGFYNEQFF. The CDR3 DNA reads TGTGCCACAGGGACAGGGTTCTACAATGAGCAGTTCTTC.

This CDR3 is CASSYSKYGRRPNEQFF. CDR3 nucleotides: TGTGCCAGCAGTTACTCGAAGTATGGGCGCCGACCCAATGAGCAGTTCTTC. The chain recombines TRBV6-2 or TRBV6-3 with TRBJ2-1; D is uncertain. V shed 0 bases and J shed 6 bases, with 18 bases lying between them. There are 17 residues in the CDR3. Germline values: CDR1 MNHEY, CDR2 SVGEGT.

This chain joins TRBV7-2 and TRBJ1-5; D remains unclear. Germline CDR1 is SGHTA and CDR2 is FQGNSA. This CDR3 spans 16 amino acids. V was trimmed by 2 bases and J by 0 bases, leaving 11 bases between them. CDR3 nucleotide sequence: TGTGCCAGCAGCTTAAGACGGACTAATAGCAATCAGCCCCAGCATTTT. Its translation is CASSLRRTNSNQPQHF. The full variable domain, in which reference TRBV7-2 and TRBJ1-5 provide the parts outside the CDR3, is GAGVSQSPSNKVTEKGKDVELRCDPISGHTALYWYRQSLGQGLEFLIYFQGNSAPDKSGLPSDRFSAERTGGSVSTLTIQRTQQEDSAVYLCASSLRRTNSNQPQHFGDGTRLSIL.

This clonotype was recorded a few times. The CDR3 here is CASSLDPRRDSPLHF. The CDR3 bases are TGCGCCAGCAGCTTGGATCCTCGTCGGGATTCACCCCTCCACTTT. V is TRBV5-1 and J is TRBJ1-6; D gene ambiguous. The germline V and J ends were trimmed by 0 bases and 8 bases, with 12 bases remaining between them. CDR1 and CDR2 from the germline V gene are SGHRS and YFSETQ. The length of the CDR3 is 15 residues.

This CDR3 is CSASTSGAIDEQYF. In DNA form, the CDR3 reads TGCAGTGCTAGCACTAGCGGGGCAATAGATGAGCAGTACTTC. The V gene is TRBV20-1, the J gene TRBJ2-5, with 10 bases aligning to TRBD2. The CDR3 is made up of 14 amino acids. The V and J ends lost 3 bases and 11 bases, in that order; junction bases with no gene match: 12. Germline CDR1 DFQATT, CDR2 SNEGSKA (reference sequence).

The chain links TRBV4-1 to TRBJ1-2; D gene uncertain. The V end was cut by 0 bases, the J end by 3 bases, with 8 bases between. The CDR3 has 14 amino acids. CDR1 and CDR2 (germline): MGHRA, YSYEKL. The CDR3 loop reads CASSQDPVDYGYTF. CDR3 DNA: TGCGCCAGCAGCCAAGATCCGGTTGACTATGGCTACACCTTC.

The chain recombines TRBV6-6 with TRBJ1-2, with D unresolved. The CDR3 loop spans 15 amino acids. CDR1 MNHNY and CDR2 SVGAGI come from the germline V gene (reference sequence). V was cut by 4 bases and J by 3 bases, with 15 bases left in between. The CDR3 protein is CASSSLSGPHYGYTF. The CDR3 DNA reads as TGTGCCAGCAGTTCGCTTTCCGGGCCTCACTATGGCTACACCTTC.

The chain carries TRBV15 and TRBJ2-1; D not resolved. Germline values: CDR1 LNHNV, CDR2 YYDKDF (reference sequence). The CDR3 runs to 16 residues. Trimming left V 10 bases short and J 3 bases short, with 22 bases between. CDR3 bases: TGTGCCATTAGCAGAGATTCCCGGTTAAACTACAATGAGCAGTTCTTC. This gives the protein CAISRDSRLNYNEQFF.

The genes are TRBV12-3 or TRBV12-4 and TRBJ2-4, with TRBD2 matching over 12 bases. The junction had 14 bases not matched to a gene; V was cut back by 5 bases and J by 15 bases. The CDR3 length is 15 residues. CDR3 DNA sequence: TGTGCCAGCAGTCCTCGTGGGCTAGCGGGGGGGCTCACGTACTTC. This codes for CASSPRGLAGGLTYF.

CDR3 sequence (DNA): TGTGCCAGCAGGGCCGGGACTAGCTTCTACAATGAGCAGTTCTTC. Translating it yields CASRAGTSFYNEQFF. The J gene is TRBJ2-1, the V gene TRBV2; 9 bases match TRBD2. Germline V gene sequence: CDR1 SNHLY, CDR2 FYNNEI. The CDR3 is 15 amino acids. V lost 6 bases to trimming and J lost 3 bases; unmatched junction nucleotides: 6. Full variable domain (rest looked up from reference TRBV2 and TRBJ2-1): EPEVTQTPSHQVTQMGQEVILRCVPISNHLYFYWYRQILGQKVEFLVSFYNNEISEKSEIFDDQFSVERPDGSNFTLKIRSTKLEDSAMYFCASRAGTSFYNEQFFGPGTRLTVL.

In its sample, this clonotype was seen a few times. V usage is TRBV19 and J usage is TRBJ2-7, with unresolved D. V was cut by 3 bases and J by 3 bases, with 12 bases left in between. This CDR3 has 14 residues. CDR1 and CDR2 (germline): LNHDA, SQIVND (reference sequence). CDR3 loop: CASSISDGFYEQYF. The DNA of the CDR3 is TGTGCCAGTAGTATCTCGGACGGCTTCTACGAGCAGTACTTC.

The chain combines TRBV24-1 with TRBJ1-5, with D possibly matching TRBD1 (5 bases). The germline V gene has CDR1 KGHDR and CDR2 SFDVKD. CDR3 length: 15 amino acids. The V end was cut by 3 bases, the J end by 5 bases, with 13 bases between. In DNA form, the CDR3 reads TGTGCCACCAGTGATGGAGGGGTTGGGGATCAGCCCCAGCATTTT. This gives the protein CATSDGGVGDQPQHF.

This clonotype was observed a handful of times. The genes are TRBV28 and TRBJ2-7, with TRBD1 matching over 8 bases. CDR1 and CDR2 from the germline V gene are MDHEN and SYDVKM. V trimming: 5 bases; J trimming: 7 bases; junction bases outside the gene matches: 13. The CDR3 is 15 residues long. In DNA, the CDR3 is TGTGCCAGCAGTACGCAAGGGACAGGTTACAATGAGCAGTACTTC. The encoded protein is CASSTQGTGYNEQYF.

This clonotype was observed a handful of times. Written as DNA, the CDR3 is TGCGCCAGCAGCCAAGATTCCGGGGGCGAGGAAAAACTGTTTTTT. This translates into CASSQDSGGEEKLFF. The chain combines TRBV4-3 with TRBJ1-4; perhaps TRBD1 as D (6 bases). The CDR3 totals 15 residues. Deletions cut 0 bases from V and 8 bases from J, with 13 bases between. Germline V gives CDR1 LGHNA, CDR2 YSLEER.

The chain is built from TRBV24-1 and TRBJ2-5; D is perhaps TRBD1 or TRBD2 (7 bases each). Trimming took off 4 bases at V and 2 bases at J, with 13 bases between the two ends. The CDR3 loop spans 15 amino acids. Germline lookup yields CDR1 KGHDR and CDR2 SFDVKD. CDR3: CATSDPQGGQETQYF. The DNA of the CDR3 is TGTGCCACCAGTGACCCTCAGGGGGGGCAAGAGACCCAGTACTTC.

In this sample, this clonotype turned up a few times. The V and J genes are TRBV29-1 and TRBJ1-1; TRBD1 matches 8 bases. This CDR3 has 14 residues. Germline assignment: CDR1 SQVTM and CDR2 ANQGSEA. V trimming: 6 bases; J trimming: 5 bases; junction bases outside the gene matches: 11. The CDR3 bases are TGCAGCGTGCAAAGACAGGGGCATCCGACTGAAGCTTTCTTT. Protein product: CSVQRQGHPTEAFF. The full variable domain, with the rest looked up from reference TRBV29-1 and TRBJ1-1, is SAVISQKPSRDICQRGTSLTIQCQVDSQVTMMFWYRQQPGQSLTLIATANQGSEATYESGFVIDKFPISRPNLTFSTLTVSNMSPEDSSIYLCSVQRQGHPTEAFFGQGTRLTVV.

The rearrangement uses TRBV6-4 and TRBJ2-1, with 8 bases matching TRBD2. The CDR3 runs 14 residues. Looked up from germline, CDR1 is MRHNA and CDR2 is SNTAGT. Trimming removed 11 bases from V and 7 bases from J; junction bases left unmatched: 13. The CDR3 nucleotides read TGTGCCCCCAGGGCGGGAGGTGTGGTTAATGAGCAGTTCTTC. Translating it yields CAPRAGGVVNEQFF.

This clonotype has just a few counts. The V and J genes are TRBV5-1 and TRBJ1-1; possible D gene TRBD1, 5 bases. V lost 1 base and J lost 4, with 14 bases in between. Germline CDR1 SGHRS, CDR2 YFSETQ. This CDR3 is built from 15 residues. CDR3 region: CASSLSGLSVTEAFF. DNA of the CDR3: TGCGCCAGCAGCTTGTCAGGGCTTTCCGTCACTGAAGCTTTCTTT.

CDR3 bases: TGTGCCAGCAGCTTACACGAGGGAGTTTCCTACAATGAGCAGTTCTTC. It codes for CASSLHEGVSYNEQFF. The J gene is TRBJ2-1, the V gene TRBV7-9; possibly TRBD2 for D (5 bases). Trimming cost V 2 bases and J 1 base, with 12 bases left between them. Germline loops: CDR1 SEHNR, CDR2 FQNEAQ (reference sequence). The CDR3 is 16 amino acids.

The CDR3 here is CASSQTGRTGYTF. The CDR3 bases are TGTGCCAGCAGCCAAACAGGTCGGACTGGCTACACCTTC. The chain employs TRBV3-1 and TRBJ1-2, with D maybe TRBD1 (5 bases). CDR1 is LGHDT, CDR2 YNNKEL, per germline (reference sequence). The CDR3 consists of 13 residues. V lost 2 bases and J lost 7, with 11 bases in between. The full variable domain, rest sourced from reference TRBV3-1 and TRBJ1-2, is DTAVSQTPKYLVTQMGNDKSIKCEQNLGHDTMYWYKQDSKKFLKIMFSYNNKELIINETVPNRFSPKSPDKAHLNLHINSLELGDSAVYFCASSQTGRTGYTFGSGTRLTVV.

The chain links TRBV9 to TRBJ2-5; 8 bases match TRBD1. Germline V CDR1 and CDR2: SGDLS, YYNGEE. The CDR3 is 14 residues long. The ends lost 4 bases at V and 3 bases at J; junction bases unmatched: 5. In DNA, the CDR3 is TGTGCCAGCAGCTCCCAGACAGGGGAAGAGACCCAGTACTTC. Encoded protein: CASSSQTGEETQYF. The full variable domain, in which reference TRBV9 and TRBJ2-5 provide the parts outside the CDR3, is DSGVTQTPKHLITATGQRVTLRCSPRSGDLSVYWYQQSLDQGLQFLIQYYNGEERAKGNILERFSAQQFPDLHSELNLSSLELGDSALYFCASSSQTGEETQYFGPGTRLLVL.

The V gene is TRBV28, the J gene TRBJ2-7; TRBD1 agrees at 7 bases. V lost 3 bases, J lost 6 bases, and 11 bases stayed unmatched. Germline loops: CDR1 MDHEN, CDR2 SYDVKM. CDR3 length: 15 residues. The CDR3 bases are TGTGCCAGCAGTTTCAGGGGGATTCTTGGTGGCGAGCAGTACTTC. Translated: CASSFRGILGGEQYF.

Remarks on this clonotype: At one end the junction does not follow the germline gene, possibly because of a read error. The chain has TRBV7-8 and TRBJ2-3, with 8 bases lining up with TRBD2. Germline CDR1 is SGHVS and CDR2 is FQNEAQ. The CDR3 spans 15 residues. The CDR3: CASSLYRTSIDTQYF. Here the CDR3 DNA reads TGTGCCAGCAGCTTATACAGGACTAGCATAGATACGCAGTATTTT.

The genes are TRBV20-1 and TRBJ2-7, with a tentative D call TRBD1 (5 bases). This CDR3 spans 11 amino acids. Germline CDR1 reads DFQATT; CDR2 reads SNEGSKA (reference sequence). V lost 3 bases to trimming and J lost 7 bases, with 10 bases between them. The CDR3 coding sequence is TGCAGTGCTAGTAGGGGAAATGAGCAGTACTTC. Translated, it gives CSASRGNEQYF.

The rearrangement joins TRBV5-1 to TRBJ2-1; 12 bases map to TRBD2. The CDR3 extends over 14 amino acids. The trim removed 0 bases at V and 12 bases at J, leaving 4 bases unmatched. The germline V gene encodes CDR1 SGHRS and CDR2 YFSETQ. The CDR3 region has the DNA TGCGCCAGCAGCTTGGATCTAGCGGGAGGGGGGCAGTTCTTC. Protein: CASSLDLAGGGQFF.

The chain employs TRBV27 and TRBJ1-1; no clear D. The germline V gene encodes CDR1 MNHEY and CDR2 SMNVEV (reference sequence). Trimming cost V 4 bases and J 1 base, with 10 bases left between them. This CDR3 is built from 14 residues. This CDR3 is CASSYGIGNTEAFF. DNA of the CDR3: TGTGCCAGCAGTTACGGGATTGGGAACACTGAAGCTTTCTTT.

The sample holds a few counts of this clonotype. The chain combines TRBV28 with TRBJ2-1, with TRBD1 identical over 7 bases. CDR1 and CDR2 (germline): MDHEN, SYDVKM. This CDR3 region has 13 residues. Trimming cost V 7 bases and J 7 bases; bases outside gene matches: 7. CDR3 amino acids: CASTPGQRNEQFF. CDR3 in DNA: TGTGCCAGCACCCCGGGACAGAGGAATGAGCAGTTCTTC.

This clonotype was counted between two and nine times. The rearrangement uses TRBV29-1 and TRBJ2-1; possibly TRBD2 for D (6 bases). Germline V lookup: CDR1 SQVTM, CDR2 ANQGSEA. Deletions cut 6 bases from V and 4 bases from J, with 13 bases between. This CDR3 contains 13 residues. CDR3: CSVAGLLYNEQFF. The CDR3 nucleotides are TGCAGCGTGGCGGGACTCCTTTACAATGAGCAGTTCTTC.